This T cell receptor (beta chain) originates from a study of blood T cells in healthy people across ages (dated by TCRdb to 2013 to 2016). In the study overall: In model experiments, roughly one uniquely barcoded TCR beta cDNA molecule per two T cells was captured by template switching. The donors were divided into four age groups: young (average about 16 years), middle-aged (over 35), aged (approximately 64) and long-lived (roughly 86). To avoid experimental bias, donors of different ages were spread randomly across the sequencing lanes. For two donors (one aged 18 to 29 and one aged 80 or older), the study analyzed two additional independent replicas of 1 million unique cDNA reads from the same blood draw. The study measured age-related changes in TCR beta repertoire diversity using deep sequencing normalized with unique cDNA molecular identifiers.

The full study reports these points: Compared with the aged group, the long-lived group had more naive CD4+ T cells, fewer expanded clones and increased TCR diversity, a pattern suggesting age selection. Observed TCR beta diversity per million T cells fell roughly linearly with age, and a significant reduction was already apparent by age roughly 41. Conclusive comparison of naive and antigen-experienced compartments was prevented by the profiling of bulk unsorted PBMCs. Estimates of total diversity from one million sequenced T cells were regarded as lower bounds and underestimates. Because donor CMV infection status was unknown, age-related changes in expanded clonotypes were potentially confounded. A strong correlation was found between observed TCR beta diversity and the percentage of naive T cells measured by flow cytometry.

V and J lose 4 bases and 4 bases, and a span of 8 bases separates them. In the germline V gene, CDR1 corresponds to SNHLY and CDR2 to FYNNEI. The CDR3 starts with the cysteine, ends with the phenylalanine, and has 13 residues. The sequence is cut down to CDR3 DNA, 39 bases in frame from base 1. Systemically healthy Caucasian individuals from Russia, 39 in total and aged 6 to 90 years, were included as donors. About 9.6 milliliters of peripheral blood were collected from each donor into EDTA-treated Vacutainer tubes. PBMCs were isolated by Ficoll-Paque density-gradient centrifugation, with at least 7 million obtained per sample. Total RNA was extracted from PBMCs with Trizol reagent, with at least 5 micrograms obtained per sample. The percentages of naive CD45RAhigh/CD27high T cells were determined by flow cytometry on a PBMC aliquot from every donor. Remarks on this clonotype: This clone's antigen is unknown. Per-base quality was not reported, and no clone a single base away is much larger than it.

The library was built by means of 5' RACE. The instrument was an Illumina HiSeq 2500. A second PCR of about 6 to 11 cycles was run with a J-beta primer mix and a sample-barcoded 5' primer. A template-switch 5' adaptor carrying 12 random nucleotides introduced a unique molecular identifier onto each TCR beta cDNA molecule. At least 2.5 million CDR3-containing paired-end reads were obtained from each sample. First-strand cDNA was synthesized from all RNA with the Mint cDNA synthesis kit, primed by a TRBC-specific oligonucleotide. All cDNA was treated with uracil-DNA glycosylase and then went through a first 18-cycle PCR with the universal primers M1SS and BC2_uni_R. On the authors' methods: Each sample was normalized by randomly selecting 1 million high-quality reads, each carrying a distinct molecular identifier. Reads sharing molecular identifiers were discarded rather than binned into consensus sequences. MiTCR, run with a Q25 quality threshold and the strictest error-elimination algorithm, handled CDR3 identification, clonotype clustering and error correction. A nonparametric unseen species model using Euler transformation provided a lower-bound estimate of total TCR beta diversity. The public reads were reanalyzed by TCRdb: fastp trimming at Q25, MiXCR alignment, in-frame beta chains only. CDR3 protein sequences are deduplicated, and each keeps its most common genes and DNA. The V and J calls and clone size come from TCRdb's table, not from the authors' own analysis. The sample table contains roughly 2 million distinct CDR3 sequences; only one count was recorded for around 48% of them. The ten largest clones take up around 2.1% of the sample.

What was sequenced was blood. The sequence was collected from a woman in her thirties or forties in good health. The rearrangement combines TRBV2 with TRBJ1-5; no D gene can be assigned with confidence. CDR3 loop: CASSAQENQPQHF. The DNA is TGTGCCAGCAGTGCCCAGGAGAATCAGCCCCAGCATTTT. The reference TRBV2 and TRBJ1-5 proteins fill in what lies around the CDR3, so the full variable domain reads EPEVTQTPSHQVTQMGQEVILRCVPISNHLYFYWYRQILGQKVEFLVSFYNNEISEKSEIFDDQFSVERPDGSNFTLKIRSTKLEDSAMYFCASSAQENQPQHFGDGTRLSIL.